This T cell receptor (beta chain) stems from a study of CD8 T cells in Susac syndrome. Whole-study results and caveats: The authors acknowledged that their TCR sequencing and HLA analysis involved a relatively small number of individuals.

A quantity of 0.5 to 1 ug RNA underwent reverse transcription using random hexamers. Across 54 Vbeta and 13 Jbeta, TCR beta CDR3 was amplified with immunoSEQ multiplex PCR. Via MiXCR, TCRdb re-called the immunoSEQ multiplex PCR reads, giving one row per CDR3 protein. This table has about 200,000 distinct CDR3 sequences, about 93% appearing once. This clonotype was detected only once. The antigen is unknown. Sequencing of TCR beta was undertaken in CD8+ and CD4+ T cells derived from blood. Treatment-naive patients with stable or active relapsing-remitting disease were the multiple sclerosis controls. The receptor was derived from a human donor with multiple sclerosis. The sequenced material came from CD8+ T cells from PBMCs.

CDR3 amino acids: CASSATGGVYEQYF. CDR3 coding DNA: TGTGCCAGCAGCGCGACAGGGGGAGTCTACGAGCAGTACTTC. The chain combines TRBV9 with TRBJ2-7; 9 bases align to TRBD1. Germline lookup yields CDR1 SGDLS and CDR2 YYNGEE. This CDR3 comprises 14 residues. Trimming cost V 3 bases and J 3 bases; bases outside gene matches: 4. Looking up the rest from reference TRBV9 and TRBJ2-7 gives the full variable domain: DSGVTQTPKHLITATGQRVTLRCSPRSGDLSVYWYQQSLDQGLQFLIQYYNGEERAKGNILERFSAQQFPDLHSELNLSSLELGDSALYFCASSATGGVYEQYFGPGTRLTVT.